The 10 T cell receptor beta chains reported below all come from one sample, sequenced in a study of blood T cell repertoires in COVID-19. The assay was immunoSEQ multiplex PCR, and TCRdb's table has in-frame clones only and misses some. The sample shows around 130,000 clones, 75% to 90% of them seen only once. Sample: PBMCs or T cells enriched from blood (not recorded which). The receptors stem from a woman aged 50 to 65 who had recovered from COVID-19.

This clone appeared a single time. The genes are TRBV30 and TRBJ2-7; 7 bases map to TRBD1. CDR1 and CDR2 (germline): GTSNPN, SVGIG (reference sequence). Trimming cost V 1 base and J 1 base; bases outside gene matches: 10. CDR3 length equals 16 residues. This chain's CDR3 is CAWSAETGIRSYEQYF. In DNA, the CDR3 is TGTGCCTGGAGTGCTGAGACAGGGATTAGATCCTACGAGCAGTACTTC.

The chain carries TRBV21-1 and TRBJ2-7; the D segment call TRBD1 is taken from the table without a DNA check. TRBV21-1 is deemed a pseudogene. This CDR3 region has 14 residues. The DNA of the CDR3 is TGTGCCAGCAGCAAAAGGGGGGCAGGGGGCATCCAGTACTTC. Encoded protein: CASSKRGAGGIQYF.

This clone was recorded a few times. CDR3: CAKRGGRSNQPQHF. Here the CDR3 DNA reads TGTGCCAAAAGGGGGGGAAGAAGCAATCAGCCCCAGCATTTT. The rearrangement links TRBV27 to TRBJ1-5; tentative D call: TRBD1 (6 bases). The length of the CDR3 is 14 residues. CDR1 and CDR2 from the germline V gene are MNHEY and SMNVEV (reference sequence). Trimming removed 10 bases from V and 1 base from J, with 14 bases in between.

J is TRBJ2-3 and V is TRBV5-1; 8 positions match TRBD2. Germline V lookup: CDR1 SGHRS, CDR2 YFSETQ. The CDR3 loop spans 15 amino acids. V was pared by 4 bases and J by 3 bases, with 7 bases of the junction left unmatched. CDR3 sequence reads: CASSTGTRETDTQYF. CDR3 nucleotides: TGCGCCAGCAGCACCGGGACTAGGGAGACAGATACGCAGTATTTT.

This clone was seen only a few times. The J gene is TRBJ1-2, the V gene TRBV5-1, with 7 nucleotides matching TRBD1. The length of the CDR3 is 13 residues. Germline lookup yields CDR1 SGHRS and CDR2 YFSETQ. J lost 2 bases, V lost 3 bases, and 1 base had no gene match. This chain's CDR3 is CASSSTGNYGYTF. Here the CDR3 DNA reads TGCGCCAGCAGCTCGACAGGGAACTATGGCTACACCTTC. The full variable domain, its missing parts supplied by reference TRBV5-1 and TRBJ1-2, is KAGVTQTPRYLIKTRGQQVTLSCSPISGHRSVSWYQQTPGQGLQFLFEYFSETQRNKGNFPGRFSGRQFSNSRSEMNVSTLELGDSALYLCASSSTGNYGYTFGSGTRLTVV.

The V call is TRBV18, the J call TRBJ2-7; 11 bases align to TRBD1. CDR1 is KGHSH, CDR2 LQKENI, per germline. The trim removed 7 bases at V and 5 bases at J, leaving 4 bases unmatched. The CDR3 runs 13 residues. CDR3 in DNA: TGTGCCAGCTGTCCGGGACAGGGGGACGAGCAGTACTTC. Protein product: CASCPGQGDEQYF.

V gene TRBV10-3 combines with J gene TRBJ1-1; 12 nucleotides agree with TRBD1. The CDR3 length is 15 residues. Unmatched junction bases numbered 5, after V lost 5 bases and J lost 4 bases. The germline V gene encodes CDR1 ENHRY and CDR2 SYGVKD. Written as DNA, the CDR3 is TGTGCCATCAGTCAGGGACAGGGGGCGACCACTGAAGCTTTCTTT. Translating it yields CAISQGQGATTEAFF.

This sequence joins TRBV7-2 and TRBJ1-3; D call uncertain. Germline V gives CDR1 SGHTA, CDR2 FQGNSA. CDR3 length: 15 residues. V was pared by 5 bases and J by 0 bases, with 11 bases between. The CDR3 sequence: CASSPRHSSGNTIYF. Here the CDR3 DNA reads TGTGCCAGCAGCCCCAGACATAGCTCTGGAAACACCATATATTTT. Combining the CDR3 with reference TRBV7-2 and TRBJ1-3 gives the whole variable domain GAGVSQSPSNKVTEKGKDVELRCDPISGHTALYWYRQSLGQGLEFLIYFQGNSAPDKSGLPSDRFSAERTGGSVSTLTIQRTQQEDSAVYLCASSPRHSSGNTIYFGEGSWLTVV.

CDR3: CASSYQQGATYEQYF. The CDR3 DNA follows: TGTGCCAGCAGTTATCAACAGGGGGCCACCTACGAGCAGTACTTC. J is TRBJ2-7 and V is TRBV7-6; TRBD1 agrees at 9 bases. The trim removed 6 bases at V and 2 bases at J, leaving 8 bases unmatched. In germline, CDR1 is SGHVS, CDR2 FNYEAQ. The CDR3 runs 15 residues.

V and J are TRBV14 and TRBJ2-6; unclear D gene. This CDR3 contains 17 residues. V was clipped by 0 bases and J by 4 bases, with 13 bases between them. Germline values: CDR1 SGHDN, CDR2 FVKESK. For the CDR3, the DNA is TGTGCCAGCAGCCAAGAGACGGGTTTCGCAGGGGCCAACGTCCTGACTTTC. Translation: CASSQETGFAGANVLTF.